One and the same sample provided the 32 T cell receptor beta chains below, sequenced in a study of T cell responses to AZD1222 COVID-19 vaccine. Only in-frame clones appear in the TCRdb table, and some are missing; sequencing was by immunoSEQ multiplex PCR. The data hold approximately 170,000 clones, with 94% observed a single time. Sequencing used peripheral blood, obtained 28 days after the second AZD1222 dose. These receptor sequences come from an adult who received the AZD1222 COVID-19 vaccine.

This rearrangement joins TRBV29-1 to TRBJ2-7; D call uncertain. This CDR3 spans 13 amino acids. CDR1 is SQVTM and CDR2 is ANQGSEA in the germline V gene. Trimming pared 2 bases from V and 0 bases from J, leaving 8 bases between. CDR3 amino acids: CSVEKGDSYEQYF. The DNA for the CDR3 is TGCAGCGTTGAAAAAGGAGACTCCTACGAGCAGTACTTC.

This chain joins TRBV5-5 and TRBJ2-7; 11 nucleotides line up with TRBD2. The length of the CDR3 is 14 residues. Germline CDR1 reads SGHKS; CDR2 reads YYEKEE (reference sequence). Unmatched junction bases numbered 4, after V lost 2 bases and J lost 6 bases. In DNA form, the CDR3 reads TGTGCCAGCAGCTTCCGGACTAGCGGGTTCGAGCAGTACTTC. Its translation: CASSFRTSGFEQYF.

The chain has TRBV9 and TRBJ1-2, with D possibly being TRBD1 (6 bases). Trimming pared 0 bases from V and 2 bases from J, leaving 14 bases between. Germline V gene data show CDR1 as SGDLS and CDR2 as YYNGEE. The CDR3 sequence is 16 residues long. CDR3 DNA: TGTGCCAGCAGCGTAGGTTGGCAGGGGAGAAACTATGGCTACACCTTC. This translates into CASSVGWQGRNYGYTF.

The chain recombines TRBV2 with TRBJ2-1; the D gene could be TRBD1 or TRBD2 (5 bases each). The CDR3 is 14 amino acids. Germline V gene data show CDR1 as SNHLY and CDR2 as FYNNEI. V was cut by 1 base and J by 10 bases, with 14 bases left in between. The CDR3 nucleotides read TGTGCCAGCAGTGAAGGGGGGACCCAAGGAGAGCAGTTCTTC. As protein: CASSEGGTQGEQFF.

This chain's CDR3 is CASRQQGFNTEAFF. CDR3 sequence (DNA): TGTGCCAGCAGGCAACAGGGGTTCAACACTGAAGCTTTCTTT. The gene calls are TRBV6-5 and TRBJ1-1; TRBD1 agrees at 7 bases. The trim removed 6 bases at V and 2 bases at J, leaving 6 bases unmatched. CDR3 length: 14 residues. Per the germline V gene, CDR1 is MNHEY and CDR2 is SVGAGI.

The gene calls are TRBV10-1 and TRBJ2-5; 9 nucleotides match TRBD1. CDR1 WNHNN and CDR2 SYGVQD come from the germline V gene (reference sequence). The CDR3 spans 15 residues. J gave up 2 bases and V 6 bases, and 7 bases lay outside the gene matches. CDR3 in amino acids: CASRPGTGIQETQYF. The CDR3 DNA follows: TGCGCCAGCAGGCCGGGGACAGGGATACAAGAGACCCAGTACTTC.

CDR3 sequence: CAWSGLAGDGELFF. CDR3 nucleotide sequence: TGTGCCTGGAGTGGACTAGCGGGAGACGGGGAGCTGTTTTTT. The chain combines TRBV30 with TRBJ2-2; TRBD2 matches 12 bases. The CDR3 length is 14 residues. With V trimmed by 1 base and J by 7 bases, 1 base remained unmatched. Per the germline V gene, CDR1 is GTSNPN and CDR2 is SVGIG (reference sequence).

The V call is TRBV3-1 (or the pseudogene TRBV3-2), the J call TRBJ1-6; D may be TRBD1 (5 bases). Trimming took off 4 bases at V and 11 bases at J, with 12 bases between the two ends. Germline V CDR1 and CDR2: LGHDT, YNNKEL (reference sequence). This CDR3 comprises 13 residues. The CDR3 nucleotides are TGTGCCAGCAGCCGGGGGGGAGTGACACCCCTCCACTTT. Protein product: CASSRGGVTPLHF.

The chain combines TRBV11-3 with TRBJ2-3; 8 bases align to TRBD1. V lost 4 bases to trimming and J lost 9 bases; unmatched junction nucleotides: 6. CDR3 length equals 13 residues. The germline CDR1 and CDR2 sequences are SGHNT and YENEEA. The CDR3 loop reads CASSSKDRATQYF. The CDR3 DNA sequence: TGTGCCAGCAGCTCCAAGGACAGGGCCACGCAGTATTTT.

This chain connects TRBV18 to TRBJ2-5, with 8 bases matching TRBD2. Germline V lookup: CDR1 KGHSH, CDR2 LQKENI. The CDR3 consists of 15 residues. The ends lost 2 bases at V and 5 bases at J; junction bases unmatched: 7. CDR3 DNA: TGTGCCAGCTCACCAGGAGCGGGAGCGACCGAGACCCAGTACTTC. Protein: CASSPGAGATETQYF.

The chain is built from TRBV25-1 and TRBJ1-2; D remains ambiguous. V lost 1 base, J lost 7 bases, and 7 bases lay in between. The CDR3 totals 12 residues. Germline loops: CDR1 MGHDK, CDR2 SYGVNS. CDR3 amino acids: CASSESTVGYTF. The CDR3 nucleotides are TGTGCCAGCAGTGAATCCACCGTTGGCTACACCTTC.

The V and J genes are TRBV7-9 and TRBJ1-2; D is undetermined. Trimming stripped 4 bases from V and 4 bases from J, with 13 bases between. The CDR3 is made up of 14 amino acids. The germline CDR1 and CDR2 sequences are SEHNR and FQNEAQ (reference sequence). The CDR3: CASSSDLIAYGYTF. The CDR3 region has the DNA TGTGCCAGCAGCTCAGACCTCATAGCCTATGGCTACACCTTC. The whole variable domain, remainder taken from reference TRBV7-9 and TRBJ1-2, is DTGVSQNPRHKITKRGQNVTFRCDPISEHNRLYWYRQTLGQGPEFLTYFQNEAQLEKSRLLSDRFSAERPKGSFSTLEIQRTEQGDSAMYLCASSSDLIAYGYTFGSGTRLTVV.

The V and J genes are TRBV19 and TRBJ1-1; D unresolved. Per germline, CDR1 LNHDA and CDR2 SQIVND (reference sequence). The CDR3 runs 15 residues. The ends were cut back, 5 bases at V and 1 base at J, with 14 bases in the middle. The CDR3 here is CASSPLEPTNTEAFF. CDR3 bases: TGTGCCAGTAGTCCTCTTGAACCGACGAACACTGAAGCTTTCTTT.

The J gene is TRBJ2-3, the V gene TRBV21-1; TRBD2 is the table's D call, not checked against the DNA. TRBV21-1 is noted as a pseudogene. This CDR3 has 16 amino acids. The CDR3 is CASSKGTSGRRNTQYF. The CDR3 DNA sequence: TGTGCCAGCAGCAAAGGTACTAGCGGGAGACGGAATACGCAGTATTTT.

The rearrangement uses TRBV5-5 and TRBJ2-5; 9 nucleotides agree with TRBD2. There are 16 residues in the CDR3. V trimming: 3 bases; J trimming: 2 bases; junction bases outside the gene matches: 8. CDR1 and CDR2 (germline): SGHKS, YYEKEE (reference sequence). The CDR3 bases are TGTGCCAGCAGCTCACCCCTGCGGGAGGGTCAAGAGACCCAGTACTTC. Its translation: CASSSPLREGQETQYF.

This clone was seen a handful of times. The genes are TRBV11-2 and TRBJ2-1, with D unresolved. V was clipped by 5 bases and J by 0 bases, with 17 bases between them. Looked up from germline, CDR1 is SGHAT and CDR2 is FQNNGV. This CDR3 has 17 residues. CDR3 sequence reads: CASSLRPLLGSYNEQFF. Here the CDR3 DNA reads TGTGCCAGCAGCCTACGACCCCTTTTGGGCTCCTACAATGAGCAGTTCTTC. The whole variable domain, remainder taken from reference TRBV11-2 and TRBJ2-1, is EAGVAQSPRYKIIEKRQSVAFWCNPISGHATLYWYQQILGQGPKLLIQFQNNGVVDDSQLPKDRFSAERLKGVDSTLKIQPAKLEDSAVYLCASSLRPLLGSYNEQFFGPGTRLTVL.

The V and J genes are TRBV3-1 (or the pseudogene TRBV3-2) and TRBJ1-6; possibly TRBD1 for D (5 bases). The CDR3 is 15 residues long. V lost 1 base, J lost 4 bases, and 8 bases lay in between. Germline lookup yields CDR1 LGHDT and CDR2 YNNKEL (reference sequence). CDR3 residues: CASSQGQGYNSPLHF. The CDR3 nucleotides read TGTGCCAGCAGCCAAGGGCAGGGTTATAATTCACCCCTCCACTTT.

This clone came up a few times. The V gene is TRBV10-1, the J gene TRBJ2-7, with a weak D call TRBD1 (6 bases). The V gene lost 3 bases and the J gene lost 3 bases, with 12 bases spanning the gap. The CDR3 is 14 residues long. Germline V gene sequence: CDR1 WNHNN, CDR2 SYGVQD (reference sequence). In nucleotides, the CDR3 is TGCGCCAGCAGTGAAAGGCAGGGGAACTACGAGCAGTACTTC. It codes for CASSERQGNYEQYF.

The genes are TRBV28 and TRBJ2-4; 9 positions agree with TRBD2. V was clipped by 5 bases and J by 1 base; unmatched bases: 6. The CDR3 length is 16 residues. Germline-derived CDR1 and CDR2 are MDHEN and SYDVKM. CDR3 sequence (DNA): TGTGCCAGCAGTGGCGGGGGGGGTCTGGCCAAAAACATTCAGTACTTC. This encodes CASSGGGGLAKNIQYF.

The J gene is TRBJ1-5, the V gene TRBV10-3; no reliable D call. This CDR3 contains 14 residues. Trimming stripped 0 bases from V and 6 bases from J, with 9 bases between. Germline CDR1 ENHRY, CDR2 SYGVKD. The CDR3 spells CAISESLWGQPQHF. The CDR3 DNA is TGTGCCATCAGTGAGTCGTTGTGGGGTCAGCCCCAGCATTTT.

The chain joins TRBV7-9 to TRBJ1-2; TRBD1 aligns across 9 bases. The CDR3 runs 16 residues. The germline gives CDR1 SEHNR, CDR2 FQNEAQ (reference sequence). V lost 5 bases to trimming and J lost 8 bases; unmatched junction nucleotides: 15. As DNA, the CDR3 is TGTGCCAGCAGCCCCCCCTCCCGGGACAGGGTAGACGGCTACACCTTC. Protein product: CASSPPSRDRVDGYTF.

The chain recombines TRBV9 with TRBJ2-7, with 9 nucleotides matching TRBD2. The CDR3 is 15 amino acids. After removal of 4 bases from V and 2 bases from J, the junction contained 7 bases not matched to a gene. Germline values: CDR1 SGDLS, CDR2 YYNGEE. CDR3 in amino acids: CASSPGPSGAYEQYF. Here the CDR3 DNA reads TGTGCCAGCAGCCCCGGGCCTAGCGGGGCCTACGAGCAGTACTTC.

The CDR3 DNA follows: TGTGCCAGCAGCCTTCGGGGAGGTAACACCATATATTTT. It encodes CASSLRGGNTIYF. The J gene is TRBJ1-3, the V gene TRBV13; D is unclear. V lost 5 bases and J lost 7, with 12 bases in between. This CDR3 spans 13 amino acids. Germline loops: CDR1 PRHDT, CDR2 FYEKMQ (reference sequence).

This chain joins TRBV5-1 and TRBJ2-7; 9 bases are a match to TRBD2. CDR1 is SGHRS and CDR2 is YFSETQ in the germline V gene. This CDR3 is built from 14 residues. Trimming cost V 4 bases and J 4 bases; bases outside gene matches: 6. The CDR3 reads CASSISGSSYEQYF. Written as DNA, the CDR3 is TGCGCCAGCAGCATTAGCGGGAGTTCGTACGAGCAGTACTTC.

The V and J genes are TRBV2 and TRBJ1-1, with D possibly being TRBD1 (5 bases). The germline V gene has CDR1 SNHLY and CDR2 FYNNEI. V was shortened by 7 bases and J by 8 bases, with 17 bases between the two germline ends. The CDR3 is 13 amino acids. The CDR3, as DNA: TGTGCCAGCACTGGCTTCTTCCGGGGGGAAGCTTTCTTT. Its protein product is CASTGFFRGEAFF.

The rearrangement links TRBV2 to TRBJ2-7; D possibly uses TRBD1 or TRBD2 (5 bases each). This CDR3 contains 15 residues. Germline V gene data show CDR1 as SNHLY and CDR2 as FYNNEI. V was shortened by 8 bases and J by 2 bases, with 19 bases between the two germline ends. CDR3 nucleotide sequence: TGTGCCAGCGTTAAATGGGACGACTATACCTACGAGCAGTACTTC. It is translated as CASVKWDDYTYEQYF.

The chain links TRBV6-5 to TRBJ1-4, with a possible D match to TRBD1 (5 bases). The germline CDR1 and CDR2 sequences are MNHEY and SVGAGI. With 0 bases removed from V and 7 bases from J, the gap between germline ends came to 9 bases. CDR3 length: 14 amino acids. CDR3 in amino acids: CASSYSGRGEKLFF. The DNA for the CDR3 is TGTGCCAGCAGTTACTCAGGAAGGGGTGAAAAACTGTTTTTT.

This chain uses TRBV5-8 with TRBJ2-5; TRBD2 agrees at 7 bases. The CDR3 consists of 13 residues. CDR1 and CDR2 (germline): SGHTS, YDEGEE. The J segment lost 1 base and the V segment lost 5 bases, leaving 2 bases of the junction unmatched. CDR3 bases: TGTGCCAGCAGACTAGCGTTCCAAGAGACCCAGTACTTC. Protein product: CASRLAFQETQYF.

This clone appeared a single time. The chain combines TRBV7-9 with TRBJ2-1, with D possibly being TRBD2 (6 bases). V lost 5 bases, J lost 1 base, and 12 bases lay in between. This CDR3 has 15 residues. The V gene's germline CDR1 is SEHNR and CDR2 FQNEAQ (reference sequence). The CDR3 region has the DNA TGTGCCAGCAGCCATGGCGGGACTTCCTACAATGAGCAGTTCTTC. Translation: CASSHGGTSYNEQFF.

Here the CDR3 reads CASSSTGTGPTDTQYF. As DNA, the CDR3 is TGTGCCAGCAGCTCGACCGGGACAGGGCCTACAGATACGCAGTATTTT. V and J are TRBV7-9 and TRBJ2-3; 9 bases are shared with TRBD1. CDR3 length: 16 amino acids. CDR1 is SEHNR and CDR2 is FQNEAQ in the germline V gene (reference sequence). With 4 bases clipped from V and 3 bases from J, the junction kept 8 bases outside the gene matches.

J is TRBJ2-2 and V is TRBV4-3; D might be TRBD2 (7 bases). CDR1 LGHNA and CDR2 YSLEER come from the germline V gene. The V end lost 1 base, the J end lost 5 bases, and 14 bases lay between the germline ends. This CDR3 is 16 amino acids long. The CDR3: CASSQGTAGWTGELFF. The CDR3 coding sequence is TGCGCCAGCAGCCAAGGGACAGCGGGGTGGACCGGGGAGCTGTTTTTT.

This clone has just one count. This chain joins TRBV27 and TRBJ2-2, with 9 positions matching TRBD2. The CDR3 totals 22 residues. V dropped 4 bases and J dropped 4; count of bases not matched to a gene: 25. CDR1 and CDR2 (germline): MNHEY, SMNVEV (reference sequence). This CDR3 reads CASSSHLSLSGRDPLVTGELFF. The CDR3 region has the DNA TGTGCCAGCAGTTCCCACCTGAGCCTTAGCGGGAGAGACCCTCTGGTCACCGGGGAGCTGTTTTTT.